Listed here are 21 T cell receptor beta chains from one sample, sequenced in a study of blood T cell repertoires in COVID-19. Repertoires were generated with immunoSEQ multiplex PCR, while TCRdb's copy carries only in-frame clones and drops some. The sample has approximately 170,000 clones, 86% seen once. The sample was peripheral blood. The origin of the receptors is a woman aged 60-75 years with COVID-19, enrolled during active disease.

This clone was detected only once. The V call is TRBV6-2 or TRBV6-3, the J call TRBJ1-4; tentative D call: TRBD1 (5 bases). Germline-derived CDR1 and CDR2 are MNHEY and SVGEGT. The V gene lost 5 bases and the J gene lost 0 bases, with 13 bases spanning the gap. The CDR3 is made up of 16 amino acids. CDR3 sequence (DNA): TGTGCCAGCAGTACGACAGTCTATGCAACTAATGAAAAACTGTTTTTT. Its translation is CASSTTVYATNEKLFF.

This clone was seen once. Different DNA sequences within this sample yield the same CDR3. This CDR3 reads CASSLAGVSYEQYF. The CDR3, as DNA: TGTGCCAGCAGTTTAGCAGGGGTCTCCTACGAGCAGTACTTC. This chain uses TRBV27 with TRBJ2-7, with a weak D call TRBD1 (6 bases). The V gene's germline CDR1 is MNHEY and CDR2 SMNVEV (reference sequence). Deletions cut 2 bases from V and 0 bases from J, with 8 bases between. This CDR3 contains 14 residues.

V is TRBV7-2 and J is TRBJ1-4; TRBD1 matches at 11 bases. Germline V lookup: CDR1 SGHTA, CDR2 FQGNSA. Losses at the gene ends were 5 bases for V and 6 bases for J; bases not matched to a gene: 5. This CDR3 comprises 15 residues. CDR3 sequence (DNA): TGTGCCAGCAGCGCGGACAGGGGGCGGGATGAAAAACTGTTTTTT. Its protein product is CASSADRGRDEKLFF.

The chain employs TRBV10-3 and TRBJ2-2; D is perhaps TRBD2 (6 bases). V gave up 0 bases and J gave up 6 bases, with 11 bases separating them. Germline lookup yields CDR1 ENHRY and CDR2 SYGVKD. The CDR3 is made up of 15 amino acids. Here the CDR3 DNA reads TGTGCCATCAGTGAGTCGGGGACTCATGCCGGGGAGCTGTTTTTT. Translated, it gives CAISESGTHAGELFF.

The CDR3 DNA is TGCGCCAGCAGCTTGCACCCAGGGCCCACTGAAGCTTTCTTT. This sequence encodes CASSLHPGPTEAFF. The chain combines TRBV5-1 with TRBJ1-1, with D maybe TRBD1 (5 bases). This CDR3 is built from 14 residues. The V and J ends lost 1 base and 4 bases respectively, with 11 bases between them. Germline V gene data show CDR1 as SGHRS and CDR2 as YFSETQ.

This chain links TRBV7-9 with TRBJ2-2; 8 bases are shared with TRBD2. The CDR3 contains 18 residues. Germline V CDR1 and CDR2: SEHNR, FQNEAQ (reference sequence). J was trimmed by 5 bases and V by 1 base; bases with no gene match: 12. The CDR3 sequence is CASSLVGRVAGLTGELFF. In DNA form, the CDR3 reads TGTGCCAGCAGCTTAGTCGGGCGCGTAGCGGGGCTAACCGGGGAGCTGTTTTTT.

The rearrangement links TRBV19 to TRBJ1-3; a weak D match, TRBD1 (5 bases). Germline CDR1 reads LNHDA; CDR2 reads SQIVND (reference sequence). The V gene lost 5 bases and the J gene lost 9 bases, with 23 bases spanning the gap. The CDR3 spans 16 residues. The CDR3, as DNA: TGTGCCAGTAGTGATCAACGCCGGGGGGTGATCGGCACCATATATTTT. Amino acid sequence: CASSDQRRGVIGTIYF.

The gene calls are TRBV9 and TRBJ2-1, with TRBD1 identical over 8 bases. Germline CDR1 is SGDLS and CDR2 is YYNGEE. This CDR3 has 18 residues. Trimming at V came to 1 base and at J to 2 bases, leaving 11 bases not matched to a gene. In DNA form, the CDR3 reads TGTGCCAGCAGCGTATCCCCTCAGGTGGGACAGGCCTACAATGAGCAGTTCTTC. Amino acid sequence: CASSVSPQVGQAYNEQFF.

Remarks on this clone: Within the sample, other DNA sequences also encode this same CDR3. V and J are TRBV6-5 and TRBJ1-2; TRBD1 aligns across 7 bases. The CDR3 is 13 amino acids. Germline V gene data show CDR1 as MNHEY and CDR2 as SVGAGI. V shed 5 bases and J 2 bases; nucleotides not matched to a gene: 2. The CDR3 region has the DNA TGTGCCAGCAGTCGACAGGGAAACTATGGCTACACCTTC. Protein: CASSRQGNYGYTF.

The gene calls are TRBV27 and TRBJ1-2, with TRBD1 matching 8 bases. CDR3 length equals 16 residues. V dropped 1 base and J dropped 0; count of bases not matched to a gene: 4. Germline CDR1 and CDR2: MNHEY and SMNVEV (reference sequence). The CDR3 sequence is CASSLLGQASNYGYTF. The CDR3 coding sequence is TGTGCCAGCAGTTTATTGGGACAGGCGTCTAACTATGGCTACACCTTC.

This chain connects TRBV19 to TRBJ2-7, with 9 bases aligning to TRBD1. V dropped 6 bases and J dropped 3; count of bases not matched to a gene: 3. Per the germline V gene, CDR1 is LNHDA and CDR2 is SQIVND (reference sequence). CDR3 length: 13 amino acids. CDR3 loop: CASSRDRDYEQYF. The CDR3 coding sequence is TGTGCCAGTAGCCGGGACAGGGACTACGAGCAGTACTTC.

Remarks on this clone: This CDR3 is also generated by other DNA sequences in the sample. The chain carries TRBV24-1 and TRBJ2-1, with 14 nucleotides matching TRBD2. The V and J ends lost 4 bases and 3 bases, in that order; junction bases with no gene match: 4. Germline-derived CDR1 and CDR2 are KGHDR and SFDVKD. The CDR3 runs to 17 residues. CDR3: CATSDPGLAGGYNEQFF. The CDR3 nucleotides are TGTGCCACCAGTGACCCTGGACTAGCGGGGGGCTACAATGAGCAGTTCTTC.

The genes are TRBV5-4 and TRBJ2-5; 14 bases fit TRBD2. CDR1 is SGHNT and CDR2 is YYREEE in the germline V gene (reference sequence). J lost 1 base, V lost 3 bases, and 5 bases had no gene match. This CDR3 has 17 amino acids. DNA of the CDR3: TGTGCCAGCAGCTCTGGGACTAGCGGGAGCACCCAAGAGACCCAGTACTTC. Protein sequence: CASSSGTSGSTQETQYF.

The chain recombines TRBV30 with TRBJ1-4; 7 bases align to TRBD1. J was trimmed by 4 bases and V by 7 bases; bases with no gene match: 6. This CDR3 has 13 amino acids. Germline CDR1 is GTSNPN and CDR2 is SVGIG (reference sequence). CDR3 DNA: TGTGCCTCAAACAGGGGAGGTAATGAAAAACTGTTTTTT. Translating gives CASNRGGNEKLFF.

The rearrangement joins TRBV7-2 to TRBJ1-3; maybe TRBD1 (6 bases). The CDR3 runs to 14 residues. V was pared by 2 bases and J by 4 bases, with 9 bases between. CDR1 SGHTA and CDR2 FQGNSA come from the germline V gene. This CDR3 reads CASSLRGWGNTIYF. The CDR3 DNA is TGTGCCAGCAGCTTAAGGGGGTGGGGAAACACCATATATTTT. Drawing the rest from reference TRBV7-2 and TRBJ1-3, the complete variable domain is GAGVSQSPSNKVTEKGKDVELRCDPISGHTALYWYRQSLGQGLEFLIYFQGNSAPDKSGLPSDRFSAERTGGSVSTLTIQRTQQEDSAVYLCASSLRGWGNTIYFGEGSWLTVV.

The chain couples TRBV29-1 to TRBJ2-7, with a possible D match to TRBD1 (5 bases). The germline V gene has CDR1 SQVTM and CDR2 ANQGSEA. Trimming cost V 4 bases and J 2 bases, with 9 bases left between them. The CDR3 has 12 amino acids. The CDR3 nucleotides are TGCAGCGTTGGGGGCCAGGCCTACGAGCAGTACTTC. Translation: CSVGGQAYEQYF.

The CDR3 here is CATTSTGPYGYTF. The CDR3 region has the DNA TGTGCCACCACGTCGACAGGGCCCTATGGCTACACCTTC. V usage is TRBV10-3 and J usage is TRBJ1-2, with 7 bases that match TRBD1. The CDR3 consists of 13 residues. Germline loops: CDR1 ENHRY, CDR2 SYGVKD. V gave up 10 bases and J gave up 4 bases; unmatched junction bases: 9.

The CDR3, as DNA: TGTGCCAGCAGCCAACGGGAGTCCTACGAGCAGTACTTC. Protein: CASSQRESYEQYF. J is TRBJ2-7 and V is TRBV3-1 (or the pseudogene TRBV3-2); D possibly corresponds to TRBD2 (6 bases). CDR1 is LGHDT, CDR2 YNNKEL, per germline (reference sequence). This CDR3 contains 13 residues. V shed 2 bases and J shed 1 base, with 6 bases lying between them.

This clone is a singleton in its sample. The CDR3: CAMQTTNYEQYF. DNA of the CDR3: TGTGCCATGCAGACTACCAACTACGAGCAGTACTTC. This rearrangement joins TRBV6-5 to TRBJ2-7, with a possible D match to TRBD2 (5 bases). The CDR3 length is 12 residues. The V end lost 10 bases, the J end lost 3 bases, and 13 bases lay between the germline ends. Germline assignment: CDR1 MNHEY and CDR2 SVGAGI.

The CDR3 here is CASSFFFRASGYYEQYF. DNA for the CDR3: TGTGCCAGCAGTTTTTTCTTCAGAGCTAGCGGATACTACGAGCAGTACTTC. The chain uses TRBV28 and TRBJ2-7; 7 positions agree with TRBD2. This CDR3 is 17 amino acids long. Germline-derived CDR1 and CDR2 are MDHEN and SYDVKM. V was clipped by 3 bases and J by 3 bases; unmatched bases: 14.

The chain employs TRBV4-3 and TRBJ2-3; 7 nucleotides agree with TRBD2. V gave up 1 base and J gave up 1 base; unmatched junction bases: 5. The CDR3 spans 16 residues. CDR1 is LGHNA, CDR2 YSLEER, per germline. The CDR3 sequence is CASSQVTTSRTDTQYF. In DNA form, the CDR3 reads TGCGCCAGCAGCCAAGTCACGACTAGCCGCACAGATACGCAGTATTTT.